These 4 T cell receptor beta chains were all obtained from the same sample, sequenced in a study of graft-versus-host responses after intestinal transplantation. Some clones are missing from TCRdb's copy, which holds only in-frame ones; the method was immunoSEQ multiplex PCR. The data contain roughly 120,000 clones, approximately 96% of them singletons. Their antigen targets remain unknown. Sequenced material: unstimulated CD8+ T cells sorted from spleen or lymph node cells, taken before intestinal transplant. The receptors shown here come from a human donor who received an intestinal transplant.

V is TRBV14 and J is TRBJ2-2; 11 bases match TRBD2. Germline V gene sequence: CDR1 SGHDN, CDR2 FVKESK. This CDR3 has 18 amino acids. The trim removed 0 bases at V and 8 bases at J, leaving 11 bases unmatched. For the CDR3, the DNA is TGTGCCAGCAGCCAAGAATTTCTAGCGGGAGGTCCAACGGGGGAGCTGTTTTTT. As protein: CASSQEFLAGGPTGELFF.

The chain uses TRBV28 and TRBJ1-4, with 8 bases identical to TRBD1. This CDR3 region has 14 residues. CDR1 MDHEN and CDR2 SYDVKM come from the germline V gene. After removal of 8 bases from V and 3 bases from J, the junction contained 5 bases not matched to a gene. CDR3 amino acids: CASVATGANEKLFF. The CDR3 region has the DNA TGTGCCAGCGTCGCGACAGGGGCTAATGAAAAACTGTTTTTT.

The CDR3 region has the DNA TGTGCCAGCAGTTACTCTTTCACGGGAGCCGGTGAGCAGTTCTTC. Translated: CASSYSFTGAGEQFF. V and J are TRBV6-5 and TRBJ2-1, with a possible D match to TRBD2 (6 bases). The CDR3 has 15 residues. Germline assignment: CDR1 MNHEY and CDR2 SVGAGI. V gave up 0 bases and J gave up 9 bases, with 15 bases separating them.

V usage is TRBV4-3 and J usage is TRBJ2-1, with 14 bases that match TRBD2. Germline V gene lookup returns CDR1 LGHNA and CDR2 YSLEER. V gave up 1 base and J gave up 8 bases; unmatched junction bases: 7. The CDR3 is 17 residues long. The CDR3 is CASSQAEGLAGVYEQFF. Here the CDR3 DNA reads TGCGCCAGCAGCCAAGCTGAGGGACTAGCGGGAGTTTATGAGCAGTTCTTC.